The 20 T cell receptor beta chains below come from one sample, sequenced in a study of T cells in Graves' hyperthyroidism and ophthalmopathy. Regions amplified from RNA transcripts were the TCR beta CDR3 regions. HTBI primers drove first-round RT-PCR of the TCR CDR3. TCRdb redid the calling of the multiplex PCR reads with MiXCR, one entry per CDR3 protein. The sample yields hundreds of thousands of distinct CDR3 sequences, 18% seen once. What was sequenced was blood. All receptors come from a woman in her 50s with Graves' hyperthyroidism that later progressed to Graves' ophthalmopathy.

In its sample, this clonotype was seen many times. The chain joins TRBV20-1 to TRBJ2-3; the match to TRBD2 covers 8 bases. Germline assignment: CDR1 DFQATT and CDR2 SNEGSKA (reference sequence). V was pared by 6 bases and J by 2 bases, with 10 bases of the junction left unmatched. The CDR3 loop spans 15 amino acids. The CDR3 DNA follows: TGCAGTGCCGGCGGGCGGGGGGTCGACACAGATACGCAGTATTTT. Protein: CSAGGRGVDTDTQYF.

This clonotype was observed at least ten times. The chain is built from TRBV20-1 and TRBJ2-5; 9 bases match TRBD2. Looked up from germline, CDR1 is DFQATT and CDR2 is SNEGSKA (reference sequence). The V gene end was trimmed by 0 bases and the J gene end by 5 bases; junction bases not matched to a gene: 13. There are 17 residues in the CDR3. CDR3 in amino acids: CSARDDLWLAGVETQYF. The CDR3 bases are TGCAGTGCTAGAGATGATCTGTGGTTAGCGGGGGTGGAGACCCAGTACTTC.

This clonotype was counted a few times. The chain recombines TRBV15 with TRBJ2-2, with D maybe TRBD2 (5 bases). Germline CDR1 reads LNHNV; CDR2 reads YYDKDF (reference sequence). V was cut by 0 bases and J by 5 bases, with 7 bases left in between. The CDR3 runs to 14 residues. The CDR3 reads CATSRDRGTGELFF. The CDR3 DNA sequence: TGTGCCACCAGCAGAGATCGGGGAACCGGGGAGCTGTTTTTT. Using reference TRBV15 and TRBJ2-2 for the parts outside the CDR3, the full variable domain is DAMVIQNPRYQVTQFGKPVTLSCSQTLNHNVMYWYQQKSSQAPKLLFHYYDKDFNNEADTPDNFQSRRPNTSFCFLDIRSPGLGDTAMYLCATSRDRGTGELFFGEGSRLTVL.

The chain employs TRBV6-9 and TRBJ1-3; D is uncertain. The CDR3 length is 15 residues. The V gene lost 4 bases and the J gene lost 1 base, with 11 bases spanning the gap. Germline loops: CDR1 MNHGY, CDR2 SVAAGI. CDR3 protein: CASSFDRRSGNTIYF. CDR3 in DNA: TGTGCCAGCAGTTTTGACCGTAGGTCTGGAAACACCATATATTTT.

This clonotype came up many times. The chain uses TRBV3-1 and TRBJ2-7; TRBD1 agrees at 10 bases. This CDR3 is built from 15 residues. The V and J ends lost 8 bases and 1 base, in that order; junction bases with no gene match: 8. The germline V gene encodes CDR1 LGHDT and CDR2 YNNKEL (reference sequence). As DNA, the CDR3 is TGTGCCAGCGTACCGACAGGGGGCGAGTCCTACGAGCAGTACTTC. Its protein is CASVPTGGESYEQYF.

This clonotype was recorded many times. The rearrangement joins TRBV18 to TRBJ2-7; 8 nucleotides align to TRBD1. The germline gives CDR1 KGHSH, CDR2 LQKENI. Germline trimming cut 0 bases from V and 3 bases from J; bases unmatched to any gene: 1. There are 14 residues in the CDR3. The CDR3 region is CASSPPDRDYEQYF. DNA for the CDR3: TGTGCCAGCTCACCACCGGACAGGGACTACGAGCAGTACTTC.

The chain joins TRBV6-2 or TRBV6-3 to TRBJ2-3; no clear D gene. Germline assignment: CDR1 MNHEY and CDR2 SVGEGT. The V and J ends lost 3 bases and 10 bases respectively, with 20 bases between them. This CDR3 region has 15 residues. In DNA form, the CDR3 reads TGTGCCAGCAGTTATCGCCCAGACACCGGACGAGCGCAGTATTTT. It translates to CASSYRPDTGRAQYF.

This chain connects TRBV29-1 to TRBJ1-1; D is perhaps TRBD1 (5 bases). Germline V CDR1 and CDR2: SQVTM, ANQGSEA. The CDR3 sequence is 14 residues long. The CDR3, as DNA: TGCGGTCTCGTCCGAGCTGGGGGTCGGGCTGAAGCTTTCTTT. Amino acids: CGLVRAGGRAEAFF.

In this sample, this clonotype turned up many times. This chain links TRBV11-3 with TRBJ2-1, with 9 bases matching TRBD1. Germline V lookup: CDR1 SGHNT, CDR2 YENEEA. The CDR3 spans 15 residues. V lost 0 bases to trimming and J lost 7 bases; unmatched junction nucleotides: 4. The CDR3, as DNA: TGTGCCAGCAGCTTAGATCCGACAGGGGGTAATGAGCAGTTCTTC. Translating gives CASSLDPTGGNEQFF. The variable domain in full, with the rest retrieved from reference TRBV11-3 and TRBJ2-1, is EAGVVQSPRYKIIEKKQPVAFWCNPISGHNTLYWYLQNLGQGPELLIRYENEEAVDDSQLPKDRFSAERLKGVDSTLKIQPAELGDSAVYLCASSLDPTGGNEQFFGPGTRLTVL.

This clonotype came up a few times. The J gene is TRBJ1-3, the V gene TRBV5-1, with D possibly TRBD1 on 5 matching bases. Germline CDR1 is SGHRS and CDR2 is YFSETQ. The germline V and J ends were trimmed by 5 bases and 3 bases, with 15 bases remaining between them. This CDR3 region has 15 residues. CDR3: CASSTGGASGNTIYF. The CDR3, as DNA: TGCGCCAGCAGTACCGGAGGGGCGAGTGGAAACACCATATATTTT.

This clonotype came up many times. The V call is TRBV5-1, the J call TRBJ2-1; perhaps TRBD2 as D (5 bases). Germline V gene lookup returns CDR1 SGHRS and CDR2 YFSETQ. CDR3 length equals 13 residues. The germline V and J ends were trimmed by 1 base and 5 bases, with 7 bases remaining between them. The DNA of the CDR3 is TGCGCCAGCAGCTTGTTTAGCGACAATGAGCAGTTCTTC. It yields the protein CASSLFSDNEQFF. Combining the CDR3 with reference TRBV5-1 and TRBJ2-1 gives the whole variable domain KAGVTQTPRYLIKTRGQQVTLSCSPISGHRSVSWYQQTPGQGLQFLFEYFSETQRNKGNFPGRFSGRQFSNSRSEMNVSTLELGDSALYLCASSLFSDNEQFFGPGTRLTVL.

In this sample, this clonotype turned up many times. The chain has TRBV5-1 and TRBJ1-1; TRBD1 aligns across 7 bases. J was trimmed by 2 bases and V by 5 bases; bases with no gene match: 6. In germline, CDR1 is SGHRS, CDR2 YFSETQ. CDR3 length: 14 amino acids. CDR3 DNA: TGCGCCAGCAGTGGCCAGGGGGGTAACACTGAAGCTTTCTTT. This sequence encodes CASSGQGGNTEAFF.

V usage is TRBV27 and J usage is TRBJ2-7; 7 positions agree with TRBD1. CDR1 and CDR2 from the germline V gene are MNHEY and SMNVEV (reference sequence). Germline trimming cut 6 bases from V and 2 bases from J; bases unmatched to any gene: 7. The CDR3 consists of 14 residues. The CDR3 loop reads CASSADRVPYEQYF. In DNA, the CDR3 is TGTGCCAGCAGCGCAGACAGGGTACCCTACGAGCAGTACTTC.

This clonotype showed up many times. This chain connects TRBV20-1 to TRBJ2-1, with D unclear. This CDR3 is 14 amino acids long. V lost 6 bases to trimming and J lost 3 bases, with 15 bases between them. CDR1 and CDR2 (germline): DFQATT, SNEGSKA (reference sequence). Written as DNA, the CDR3 is TGCAGTGCCCGAGGAGCCCTAGACTACAATGAGCAGTTCTTC. Its translation: CSARGALDYNEQFF.

This clonotype has more than one count but fewer than ten. The chain joins TRBV5-4 to TRBJ1-5, with D possibly matching TRBD1 (6 bases). The ends were cut back, 1 base at V and 2 bases at J, with 22 bases in the middle. CDR1 and CDR2 (germline): SGHNT, YYREEE (reference sequence). The CDR3 spans 19 residues. The CDR3 is CASSLTGAQGSSGNQPQHF. The CDR3 DNA reads TGTGCCAGCAGCTTGACCGGGGCCCAGGGGTCCTCAGGCAATCAGCCCCAGCATTTT.

This clonotype has ten or more counts. The gene calls are TRBV11-3 and TRBJ2-3; D is undetermined. V lost 0 bases, J lost 3 bases, and 7 bases lay in between. The CDR3 is made up of 14 amino acids. In germline, CDR1 is SGHNT, CDR2 YENEEA. This chain's CDR3 is CASSLDGETDTQYF. CDR3 nucleotides: TGTGCCAGCAGCTTAGACGGAGAAACAGATACGCAGTATTTT.

This clonotype came up many times. The chain employs TRBV6-2 or TRBV6-3 and TRBJ1-1; D is uncertain. V was cut by 3 bases and J by 7 bases, with 12 bases left in between. CDR3 length: 13 residues. The germline gives CDR1 MNHEY, CDR2 SVGEGT. Here the CDR3 reads CASSYTAPFEAFF. CDR3 in DNA: TGTGCCAGCAGTTATACCGCCCCCTTTGAAGCTTTCTTT.

Many counts were recorded for this clonotype. The genes are TRBV30 and TRBJ2-7; D uncertain. The CDR3 covers 14 residues. The germline gives CDR1 GTSNPN, CDR2 SVGIG (reference sequence). The V and J ends lost 4 bases and 0 bases respectively, with 13 bases between them. CDR3 in DNA: TGTGCCTGGATCCGGCAGTCTTCCTCCTACGAGCAGTACTTC. Encoded protein: CAWIRQSSSYEQYF.

This clonotype was observed at least ten times. The chain is built from TRBV27 and TRBJ1-2; D gene uncertain. Trimming removed 5 bases from V and 6 bases from J, with 16 bases in between. CDR1 is MNHEY, CDR2 SMNVEV, per germline (reference sequence). This CDR3 is built from 14 residues. In nucleotides, the CDR3 is TGTGCCAGCAGTCCCAGAGAGGGTGTGGATGGCTACACCTTC. Translation: CASSPREGVDGYTF.

The chain uses TRBV5-1 and TRBJ1-2; D is perhaps TRBD1 (6 bases). Germline CDR1 reads SGHRS; CDR2 reads YFSETQ. The CDR3 contains 13 residues. V dropped 4 bases and J dropped 3 bases, with 10 bases sitting between them. Here the CDR3 DNA reads TGCGCCAGCAGCGCCAACAGGGACTATGGCTACACCTTC. Translated: CASSANRDYGYTF.